This TCR beta chain is drawn from a study of shared T cell receptors in the human thymus. Sequenced by immunoSEQ multiplex PCR; TCRdb stores in-frame clones only, minus some. The sample consists of under 450,000 clones, 95% of them appearing once. Germline CDR1 and CDR2: SGHVS and FQNEAQ. The CDR3 is 15 residues long. Germline trimming cut 1 base from V and 1 base from J; bases unmatched to any gene: 1. The chain joins TRBV7-8 to TRBJ1-5, with 7 bases fitting TRBD1. The TCR originated in a human donor. The specimen sequenced was thymocytes. CDR3 amino acids: CASSLGGGSNQPQHF. Here the CDR3 DNA reads TGTGCCAGCAGCTTAGGAGGGGGCAGCAATCAGCCCCAGCATTTT.